What follows describes a single T cell receptor beta chain. Sequencing was performed with immunoSEQ multiplex PCR; in TCRdb, only in-frame clones are kept and a portion is missing. Here the sample spans approximately 100,000 clones, about nine tenths being singletons. This CDR3 has 16 amino acids. The trim removed 7 bases at V and 1 base at J, leaving 11 bases unmatched. Germline loops: CDR1 ENHRY, CDR2 SYGVKD. This record belongs to a study of control samples from healthy donors and cancer patients. The sequenced sample consisted of blood. The TCR originated in a woman aged 18-29 years in good health. The J gene is TRBJ1-1, the V gene TRBV10-3; 8 nucleotides match TRBD1. CDR3 sequence reads: CAITDRGVLGNTEAFF. The DNA for the CDR3 is TGTGCCATCACCGACAGGGGAGTCCTAGGGAACACTGAAGCTTTCTTT.